The clone carrying this TCR beta chain was detected many times. What it binds is unknown. Germline CDR1 SGDLS, CDR2 YYNGEE. Trimming shortened V by 0 bases and J by 9 bases, and 16 bases separated the two germline ends. The CDR3 consists of 15 residues. The data stem from a study of early T cells in non-severe SARS-CoV-2 infection. Across the study: Chains from this unsorted whole-blood bulk RNA could not be paired.

Study-wide points: The study's VDJdb matching favored anti-spike CD8 responses and missed private and CD4 specificities.

The protocol attached unique molecular identifiers to individual cDNA molecules. TCRdb processed the 5' RACE reads anew with MiXCR; each CDR3 protein has one entry. The sample yields 20,000 to 25,000 distinct CDR3 sequences, 5.7% seen once. Sequences were derived from whole blood, sampled at baseline. The sequence derives from an adult who was a healthcare worker with PCR-confirmed SARS-CoV-2 infection or an uninfected control (not recorded which). The chain is built from TRBV9 and TRBJ2-1, with a possible D match to TRBD1 (6 bases). The CDR3 reads CASSVEWGPSGEQFF. The CDR3 coding sequence is TGTGCCAGCAGCGTAGAGTGGGGGCCCAGCGGTGAGCAGTTCTTC.